One TCR beta chain is described in this entry. This clonotype was seen at least ten times. Its target antigen remains unknown. Base qualities are missing; no much larger clone stands one base away. This record comes from a study of T cells in Graves' hyperthyroidism and ophthalmopathy (dated 2019 in TCRdb). Concerning the study at large: Peripheral blood was sampled at the time of initial diagnosis, prior to any treatment. Whether ophthalmopathy could be predicted prospectively was tested in an independent validation cohort made up of 18 to 20 hyperthyroidism patients plus 17 patients who later progressed to ophthalmopathy. The paper describes TCR Vbeta CDR3 sequencing of 120 to 150 peripheral blood samples, made up of roughly 45 ophthalmopathy patients, 70 to 80 hyperthyroidism patients and roughly 17 progressor patients. To identify TCR V-J signatures that set the groups apart, the researchers used a discovery cohort of 100 patients, made up of 40 to 45 with Graves' ophthalmopathy and some 55 with stable Graves' hyperthyroidism. In addition, the study compared T-cell repertoires in thyroid tissue and in blood from roughly six Graves' hyperthyroidism patients. The 90 to 100 discovery patients were randomly divided into training and test sets at a 7:3 ratio. After blood sampling, hyperthyroidism patients were treated with methimazole at a starting dose of 30 mg daily, and ophthalmopathy patients were treated with high-dose intravenous methylprednisolone.

Amplification of TCR beta CDR3 regions was carried out from RNA transcripts. A first-round RT-PCR of the TCR CDR3 used the HTBI primer set with the Qiagen OneStep RT-PCR kit. Libraries were constructed in a second round of multiplex PCR, after which size selection and purification were performed. Paired-end sequencing of the libraries was performed with 100 bp reads on an Illumina HiSeq2000. Per the source publication's procedure: SOAPnuke was used to process the raw data, removing reads that contained adapters or uncalled bases, had a mean Phred below 15, or lacked an exact match to the constant primer or identifier. High-quality paired reads were merged with COPE v1.2.5, and unique nucleotide sequences were defined as clonotypes. MiTCR v1.1 was used to align the clonotypes against IMGT TRBV, TRBD and TRBJ reference segments. The analysis included only V-J combinations with a frequency above 0.0001, which together covered 99% to 99.2% of the repertoires. A TCS score was defined as the ratio between F50 (clonal expansion) and ExV (chaos), using BLOSUM62-based TCRdist between CDR3 peptides within each V-J. Welch's t-statistics and random forest reduced 514 V-J features to about 13, which were used in a naive Bayes classifier (R e1071). The public reads were reanalyzed by TCRdb: fastp trimming at Q25, MiXCR alignment, in-frame beta chains only. Identical CDR3 proteins give one entry, which carries the most common genes and DNA. The V and J calls shown here were made by TCRdb, not taken from the authors' results. This sample has around 350,000 distinct CDR3 sequences in its table, and 17% of those were observed once. Around a third of the sample is taken by the ten largest.

The CDR3 measures 18 amino acids from cysteine to phenylalanine. Of the read, only the CDR3 DNA is kept; its 54 bases are in frame from base 1. The germline V gene (reference sequence) gives CDR1 as SEHNR and CDR2 as FQNEAQ. V lost 2 bases and J lost 7 bases; the stretch between them is 24 bases long. The paper as a whole reports these results and caveats: Sample size was not statistically predetermined, and blinding of investigators to group allocation was not performed. Most expanded thyroid clonotypes (frequency above 0.001) were also detected in blood, a finding suggesting that blood repertoires may reflect thyroid immune responses. Ophthalmopathy was separated from stable hyperthyroidism by a 13 V-J signature model, with 87.88% sensitivity and approximately 81% specificity obtained in cross-validation and 80%/75% obtained in testing. During validation, the model predicted progression to ophthalmopathy a median of about 6.5 months ahead of onset, with approximately 70% sensitivity and 72% to 80% specificity.

Hyperthyroidism patients were newly diagnosed, with disease duration under 2 months, and aged 18 to 65 years. Any patient with an uncontrolled infection, another autoimmune disease, pregnancy or lactation was excluded. Diagnoses were based on clinical symptoms, serum thyroxine and TRAb, thyroid ultrasound and orbital computed tomography. For progressor patients, blood was drawn at the first diagnosis of hyperthyroidism, before any ophthalmopathy symptoms had appeared. PBMCs were separated from around 9.1 ml of fresh peripheral blood using Ficoll-Paque density gradient centrifugation. Progressor patients were defined as those initially diagnosed with Graves' hyperthyroidism in whom ophthalmopathy developed during follow-up. Total RNA was extracted using Trizol reagent, and RNA quality was assessed on an Agilent 2100 Bioanalyzer.

The sequence links TRBV7-9 to TRBJ2-1; the D gene remains uncertain. Material: blood. The clonotype comes from a woman aged 25 to 39 with Graves' hyperthyroidism that later progressed to Graves' ophthalmopathy. The CDR3 region has the sequence CASSLLAFGNLKGNEQFF. The DNA sequence is TGTGCCAGCAGCTTACTGGCTTTCGGCAACCTTAAAGGGAATGAGCAGTTCTTC.